This TCR beta chain was retrieved from a study of blood T cell repertoires in COVID-19. Overall study context: In each case, the material was cDNA or gDNA derived from T cells, B-cell-depleted T cells, or PBMCs.

In the original processing: Amplification with reference gene primers provided the estimates of nucleated cell counts. The data were produced by immunoSEQ multiplex PCR, yet TCRdb's version contains in-frame clones alone and is incomplete. The D gene and trimming were derived from the DNA, and the V and J assignments and clone size from that table. The top ten clones hold about 3% of a sample with 450,000 to 500,000 clones, 75% to 90% of them seen once. Trimming removed 5 bases at V and 5 bases at J, with 15 bases between. The CDR3 is 14 residues long. From germline, CDR1 is LNHDA and CDR2 SQIVND (reference sequence). As for this clone: The same CDR3 is also encoded by other DNA sequences in this sample.

The chain has TRBV19 and TRBJ2-5; TRBD1 might be the D (6 bases). The origin of this receptor is a human donor in a cohort sampled during active COVID-19. The sample was peripheral blood. The CDR3, as DNA: TGTGCCAGTAGTCCAGACAGGACGAGGGAGACCCAGTACTTC. It specifies CASSPDRTRETQYF.